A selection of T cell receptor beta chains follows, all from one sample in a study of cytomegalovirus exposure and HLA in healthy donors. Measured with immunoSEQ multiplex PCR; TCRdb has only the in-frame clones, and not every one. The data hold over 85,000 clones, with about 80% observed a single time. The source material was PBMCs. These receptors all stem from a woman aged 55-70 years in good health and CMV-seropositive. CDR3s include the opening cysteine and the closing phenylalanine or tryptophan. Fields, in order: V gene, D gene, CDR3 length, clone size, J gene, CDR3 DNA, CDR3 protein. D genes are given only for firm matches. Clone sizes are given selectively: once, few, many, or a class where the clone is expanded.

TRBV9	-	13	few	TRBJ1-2	TGTGCCAGCAGGAGAGACAGTAACTATGGCTACACCTTC	CASRRDSNYGYTF
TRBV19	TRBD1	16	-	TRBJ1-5	TGTGCCAGTAGTACTGACAGGGTAGGTTTAGGTCAGCCCCAGCATTTT	CASSTDRVGLGQPQHF
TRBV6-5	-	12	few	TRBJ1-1	TGTGCCAGCAGGCAGGGGAACACTGAAGCTTTCTTT	CASRQGNTEAFF
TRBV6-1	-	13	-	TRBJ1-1	TGTGCCAGCAGTTCCATTCCGGGGGACCAAGCTTTCTTT	CASSSIPGDQAFF
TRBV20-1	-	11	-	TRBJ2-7	TGCAGTGCTCAGGGGCGGAACGAGCAGTACTTC	CSAQGRNEQYF
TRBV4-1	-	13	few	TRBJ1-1	TGCGCCAGCAGCATGGCCTTGAACACTGAAGCTTTCTTT	CASSMALNTEAFF
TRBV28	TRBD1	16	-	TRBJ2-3	TGTGCCAGCAACCTCCCCGACAGGGCGCGGACAGATACGCAGTATTTT	CASNLPDRARTDTQYF
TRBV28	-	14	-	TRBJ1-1	TGTGCCAGCAGTTTGAGGAGGGGTTGGACTGAAGCTTTCTTT	CASSLRRGWTEAFF
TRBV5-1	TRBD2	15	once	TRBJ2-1	TGCGCCAGCACCGTCCTTGCGGGAGAGAGTAATGAGCAGTTCTTC	CASTVLAGESNEQFF
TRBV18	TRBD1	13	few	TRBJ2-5	TGTGCCAGCTCACGGGACAGGGCGGAGACCCAGTACTTC	CASSRDRAETQYF
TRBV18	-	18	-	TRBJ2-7	TGTGCCAGCTCACCCCTTAGCGGCACTACCTTCAGCTCCTACGAGCAGTACTTC	CASSPLSGTTFSSYEQYF
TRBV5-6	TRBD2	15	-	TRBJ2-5	TGTGCCAGCTCCTGGCAAGCGGGAGCGGTAGAGACCCAGTACTTC	CASSWQAGAVETQYF
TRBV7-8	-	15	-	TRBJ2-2	TGTGCCAGCAGCCTAAGACGACTTGGAGGGGGGGAGCTGTTTTTT	CASSLRRLGGGELFF
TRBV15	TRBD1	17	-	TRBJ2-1	TGTGCCACCAGCAGAGGGGGCTTTAGGACAGGGACCGAAGAGCAGTTCTTC	CATSRGGFRTGTEEQFF
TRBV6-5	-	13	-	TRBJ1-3	TGTGCCAGCAGTCAGACAGTTGGAAACACCATATATTTT	CASSQTVGNTIYF
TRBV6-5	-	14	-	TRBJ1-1	TGTGCCAGCACTTTATCAGGGGTGGGCACTGAAGCTTTCTTT	CASTLSGVGTEAFF
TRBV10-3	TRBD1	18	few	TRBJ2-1	TGTGCCATCAGTGAGACGGTTGGGCTAGGCCAGGGGGCAGGTGAGCAGTTCTTC	CAISETVGLGQGAGEQFF
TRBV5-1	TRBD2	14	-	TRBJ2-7	TGCGCCAGCAGCTTGGTAGCGGGAGTTCGCGAGCAGTACTTC	CASSLVAGVREQYF
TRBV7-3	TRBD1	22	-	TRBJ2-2	TGTGCCAGCAGCTTAATTTTCTACCCAACAACTATCCGGGACAGATACACCGGGGAGCTGTTTTTT	CASSLIFYPTTIRDRYTGELFF
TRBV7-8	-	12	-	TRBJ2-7	TGTGCCAGCAGCTTCCAGTCCTACGAGCAGTACTTC	CASSFQSYEQYF
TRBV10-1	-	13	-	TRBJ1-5	TGCGCCGGAGGACAGACCGAAATTTCTCCCTGGCATTTT	CAGGQTEISPWHF
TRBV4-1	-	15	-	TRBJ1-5	TGCGCCAGCAGCCAAGAAGGGGGGGCTCATCAGCCCCAGCATTTT	CASSQEGGAHQPQHF
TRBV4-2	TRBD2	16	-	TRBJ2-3	TGTGCCAGCAGCCAAACCCGGGACTATCGGTGGGATACGCAGTATTTT	CASSQTRDYRWDTQYF
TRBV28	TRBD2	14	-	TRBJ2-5	TGTGCCAGCAGTTCTCCCCTCCTAGCGGAGAACCGGTACTTC	CASSSPLLAENRYF
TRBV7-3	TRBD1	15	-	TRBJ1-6	TGTGCCAGCAGCTCTGCAGGGGGCGGTTTTTCACCCCTCCACTTT	CASSSAGGGFSPLHF
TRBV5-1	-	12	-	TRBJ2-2	TGCGCCAGCAGCCCAGGGGCCGGGGAGCTGTTTTTT	CASSPGAGELFF
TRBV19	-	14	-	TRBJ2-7	TGTGCCAGTAGTATTGACCCCGCGGGATACGAGCAGTACTTC	CASSIDPAGYEQYF
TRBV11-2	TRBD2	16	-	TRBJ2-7	TGTGCCAGCGGGAACGGCGGGAGGGCCCTTTTCTACGAGCAGTACTTC	CASGNGGRALFYEQYF
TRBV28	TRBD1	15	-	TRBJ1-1	TGTGCCAGCAGCCCACCGACAGGGATGATTACTGAAGCTTTCTTT	CASSPPTGMITEAFF
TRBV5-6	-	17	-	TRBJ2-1	TGTGCCAGCAGCTTGTACGTTGCGGGACCCGAACACAATGAGCAGTTCTTC	CASSLYVAGPEHNEQFF
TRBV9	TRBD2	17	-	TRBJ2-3	TGTGCCAGCAGCGTATCCGATTTGCGGGAGAGGGGAGATACGCAGTATTTT	CASSVSDLRERGDTQYF
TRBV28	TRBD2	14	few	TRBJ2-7	TGTGCCAGCAGCTACGGGGGGATGTCTTACGAGCAGTACTTC	CASSYGGMSYEQYF
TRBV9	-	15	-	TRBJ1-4	TGTGCCAGCAGCGTAGGGAGTTTAGCTAATGAAAAACTGTTTTTT	CASSVGSLANEKLFF
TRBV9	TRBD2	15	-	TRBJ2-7	TGTGCCAGCAGCCCCGGACTAGCGGGAGGGTACGAGCAGTACTTC	CASSPGLAGGYEQYF
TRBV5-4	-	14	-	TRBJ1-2	TGTGCCAGCAGCTTGGATTCGTCAGGGAATGGCTACACCTTC	CASSLDSSGNGYTF
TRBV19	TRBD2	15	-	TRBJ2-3	TGTGCCAGTAGTATGTGGCGGGGGAGCACAGATACGCAGTATTTT	CASSMWRGSTDTQYF
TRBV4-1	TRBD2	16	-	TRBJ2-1	TGCGCCAGCAGCCCGGGAGGACTAGCGGCCTACAATGAGCAGTTCTTC	CASSPGGLAAYNEQFF
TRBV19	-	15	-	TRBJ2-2	TGTGCCAGTAGTATGCACCGCGTGAACACCGGGGAGCTGTTTTTT	CASSMHRVNTGELFF
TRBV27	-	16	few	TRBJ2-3	TGTGCCAGCAGTTTAACCCTCGACTTGGCCACAGATACGCAGTATTTT	CASSLTLDLATDTQYF
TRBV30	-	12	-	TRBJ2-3	TGTGCCTGGAACAAGTACACAGATACGCAGTATTTT	CAWNKYTDTQYF
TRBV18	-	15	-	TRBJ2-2	TGTGCCAGCTCACCCCGACAGGCGGTCACCGGGGAGCTGTTTTTT	CASSPRQAVTGELFF
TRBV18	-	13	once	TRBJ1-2	TGTGCCAGCTCACCATATGAGGGTCAAGGCTACACCTTC	CASSPYEGQGYTF
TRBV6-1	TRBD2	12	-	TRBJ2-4	TGTGCCAGCAGAACGGGGGGGAACATTCAGTACTTC	CASRTGGNIQYF
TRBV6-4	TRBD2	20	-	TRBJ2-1	TGTGCCAGCAGAGGGGGGCTCACTGCGGGAGGGCACAGCTCCTACAATGAGCAGTTCTTC	CASRGGLTAGGHSSYNEQFF
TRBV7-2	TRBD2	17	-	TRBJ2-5	TGTGCCAGCAGCCAACAATATCGAGCGGGAGGAGGCGAGACCCAGTACTTC	CASSQQYRAGGGETQYF